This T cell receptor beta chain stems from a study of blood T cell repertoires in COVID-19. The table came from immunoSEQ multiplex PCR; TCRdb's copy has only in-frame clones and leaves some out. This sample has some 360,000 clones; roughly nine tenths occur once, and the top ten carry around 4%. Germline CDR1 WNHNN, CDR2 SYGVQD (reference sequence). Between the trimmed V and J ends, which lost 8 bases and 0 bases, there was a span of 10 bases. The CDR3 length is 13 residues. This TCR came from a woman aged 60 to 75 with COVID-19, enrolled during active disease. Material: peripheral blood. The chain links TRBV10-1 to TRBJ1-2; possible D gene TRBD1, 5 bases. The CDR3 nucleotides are TGCGCCAGCTCCGAGACAGCTAACTATGGCTACACCTTC. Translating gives CASSETANYGYTF.